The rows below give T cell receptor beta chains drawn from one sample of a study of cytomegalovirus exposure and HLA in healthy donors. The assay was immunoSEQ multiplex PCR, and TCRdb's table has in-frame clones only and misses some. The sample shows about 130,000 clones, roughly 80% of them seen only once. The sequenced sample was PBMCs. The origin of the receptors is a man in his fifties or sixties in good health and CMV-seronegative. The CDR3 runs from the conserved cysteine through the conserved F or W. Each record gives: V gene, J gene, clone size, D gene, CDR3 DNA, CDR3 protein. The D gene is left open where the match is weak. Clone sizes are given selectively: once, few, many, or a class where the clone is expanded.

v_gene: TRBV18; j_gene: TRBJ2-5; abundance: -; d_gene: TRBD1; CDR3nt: TGTGCCAGCTCGACAGGGAGAGAGACCCAGTACTTC; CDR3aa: CASSTGRETQYF
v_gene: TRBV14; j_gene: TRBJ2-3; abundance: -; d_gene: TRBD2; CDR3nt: TGTGCCAGCAGCCCAGCGGGAGGGCCAGATACGCAGTATTTT; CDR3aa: CASSPAGGPDTQYF
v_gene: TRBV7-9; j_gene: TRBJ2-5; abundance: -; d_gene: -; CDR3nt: TGTGCCAGCAGCTTAGGGTTCAGGCAAGAGACCCAGTACTTC; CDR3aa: CASSLGFRQETQYF
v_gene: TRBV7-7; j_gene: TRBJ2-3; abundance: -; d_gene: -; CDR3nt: TGTGCTAGCAGCTTGACAGTCGGGTGGGATACGCAGTATTTT; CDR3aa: CASSLTVGWDTQYF
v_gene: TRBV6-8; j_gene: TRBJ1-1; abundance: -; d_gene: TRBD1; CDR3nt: TGTGCCAGCAGTTACCGGACAGGTCGGGGTTTTGGAGCTTTCTTT; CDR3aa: CASSYRTGRGFGAFF
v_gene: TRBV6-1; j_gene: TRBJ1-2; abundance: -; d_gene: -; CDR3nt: TGTGCCAGCACGGGACATATGGGCTACACCTTC; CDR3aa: CASTGHMGYTF
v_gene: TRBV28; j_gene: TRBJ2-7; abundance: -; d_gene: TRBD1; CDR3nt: TGTGCCAGCATCCCTTCACAGGGGGTTGGTTACGAGCAGTACTTC; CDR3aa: CASIPSQGVGYEQYF
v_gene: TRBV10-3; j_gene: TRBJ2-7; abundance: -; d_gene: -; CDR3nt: TGTGCCATGGGGGGGCGGCTTTCTGCTGGCGAGCAGTACTTC; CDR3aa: CAMGGRLSAGEQYF
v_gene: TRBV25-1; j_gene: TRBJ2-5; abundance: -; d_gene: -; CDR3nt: TGTGCCAGCAAGGGGCACCTCCAAGAGACCCAGTACTTC; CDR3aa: CASKGHLQETQYF
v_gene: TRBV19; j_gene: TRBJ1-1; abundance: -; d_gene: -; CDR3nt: TGTGCCAGTAGTAGGGTCGGGGAAGCTTTCTTT; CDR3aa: CASSRVGEAFF
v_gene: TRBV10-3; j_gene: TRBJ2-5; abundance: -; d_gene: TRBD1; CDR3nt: TGTGCCATCAGTGTGCAGGGGGCTGAGACCCAGTACTTC; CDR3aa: CAISVQGAETQYF
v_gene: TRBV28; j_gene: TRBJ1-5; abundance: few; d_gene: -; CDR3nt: TGTGCCAGCGGACAATCGACGGGTCAGCCCCAGCATTTT; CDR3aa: CASGQSTGQPQHF
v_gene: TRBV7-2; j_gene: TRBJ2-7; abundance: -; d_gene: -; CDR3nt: TGTGCCAGCAGCTTAGATAGGGGATCCTACGAGCAGTACTTC; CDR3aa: CASSLDRGSYEQYF
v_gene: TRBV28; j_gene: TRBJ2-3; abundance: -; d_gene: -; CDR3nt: TGTGCCAGCCGTGGGAATGGGGCGGATACGCAGTATTTT; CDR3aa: CASRGNGADTQYF
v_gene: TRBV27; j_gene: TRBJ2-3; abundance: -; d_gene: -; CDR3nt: TGTGCCAGCAGCTCAGATCTTACCGCAGATACGCAGTATTTT; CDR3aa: CASSSDLTADTQYF
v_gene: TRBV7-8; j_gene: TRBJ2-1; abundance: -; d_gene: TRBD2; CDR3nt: TGTGCCAGCACCCTGGCTAGCGGACTCCCGTTAGAGCAGTTCTTC; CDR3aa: CASTLASGLPLEQFF
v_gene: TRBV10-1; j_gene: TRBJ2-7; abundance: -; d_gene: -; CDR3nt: TGCGCCAGCAGTGAGTTTACAGGGTATACCTACGAGCAGTACTTC; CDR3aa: CASSEFTGYTYEQYF
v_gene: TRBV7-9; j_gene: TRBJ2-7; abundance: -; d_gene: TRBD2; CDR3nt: TGTGCCAGCAGCTTGAGGGGAGGACTAGCGGGAGGGGACTACGAGCAGTACTTC; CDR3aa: CASSLRGGLAGGDYEQYF
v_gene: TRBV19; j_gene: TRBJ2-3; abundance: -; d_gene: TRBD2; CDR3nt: TGTGCCAGTAGTATAACTAGCGGGAGCTGGGATACGCAGTATTTT; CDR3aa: CASSITSGSWDTQYF
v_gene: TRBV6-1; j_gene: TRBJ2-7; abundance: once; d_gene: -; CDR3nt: TGTGCCGGGGGCCGCGAAGGGGCCTCCTACGAGCAGTACTTC; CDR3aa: CAGGREGASYEQYF
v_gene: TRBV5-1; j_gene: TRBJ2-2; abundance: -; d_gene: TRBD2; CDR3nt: TGCGCCAGCAGCTCCGGGACTAGCCCCACCGGGGAGCTGTTTTTT; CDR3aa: CASSSGTSPTGELFF
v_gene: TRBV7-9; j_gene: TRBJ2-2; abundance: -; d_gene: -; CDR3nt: TGTGCCAGCAGCTTAGTTGCCAGCACCGGGGAGCTGTTTTTT; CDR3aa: CASSLVASTGELFF
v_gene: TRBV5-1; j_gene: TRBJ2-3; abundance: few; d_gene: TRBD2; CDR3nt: TGCGCCAGCAGCGGGTCGGCTAGCGGGAGTGATACGCAGTATTTT; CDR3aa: CASSGSASGSDTQYF
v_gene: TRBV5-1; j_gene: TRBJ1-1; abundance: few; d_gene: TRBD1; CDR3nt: TGCGCCAGCAGCTGGGGAATAGACAGGGAGGCTTTCTTT; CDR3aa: CASSWGIDREAFF
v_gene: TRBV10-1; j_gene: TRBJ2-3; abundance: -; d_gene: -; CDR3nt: TGCGCCAGCAGTTCGACTGATTCTAGCACAGATACGCAGTATTTT; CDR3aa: CASSSTDSSTDTQYF
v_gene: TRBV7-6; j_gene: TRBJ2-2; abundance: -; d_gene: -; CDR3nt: TGTGCCAGCAGCCTGGGACTCCGGCGGGAGCTGTTTTTT; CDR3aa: CASSLGLRRELFF
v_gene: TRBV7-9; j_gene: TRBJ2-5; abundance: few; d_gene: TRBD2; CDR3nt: TGTGCCAGCAGCTTAGCTGCGGGGGGAGAGACCCAGTACTTC; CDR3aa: CASSLAAGGETQYF
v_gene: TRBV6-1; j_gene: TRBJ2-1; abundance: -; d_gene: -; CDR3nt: TGTGCCAGCAGTGAAGCGCGGAATGAGCAGTTCTTC; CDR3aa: CASSEARNEQFF
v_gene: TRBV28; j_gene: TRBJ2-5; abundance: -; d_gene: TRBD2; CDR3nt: TGTGCCAGCTCCCTAGGGACTAGCGGAAAAGAGACCCAGTACTTC; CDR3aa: CASSLGTSGKETQYF
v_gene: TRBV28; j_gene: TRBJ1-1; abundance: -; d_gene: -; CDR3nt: TGTGCCAGCCGACTTATCGGGGTCCGCACTGAAGCTTTCTTT; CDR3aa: CASRLIGVRTEAFF
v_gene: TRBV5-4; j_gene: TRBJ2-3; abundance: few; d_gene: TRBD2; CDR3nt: TGTGCCAGCAGCTTGGCTCTAGCGGGAGGCACAGATACGCAGTATTTT; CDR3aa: CASSLALAGGTDTQYF
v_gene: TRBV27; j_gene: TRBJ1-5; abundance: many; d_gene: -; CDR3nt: TGTGCCAGCAGTTTATCGATCAGGGGCAATCAGCCCCAGCATTTT; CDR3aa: CASSLSIRGNQPQHF
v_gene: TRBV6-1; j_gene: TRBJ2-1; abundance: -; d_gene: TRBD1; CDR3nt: TGTGCCAGCAGTGACCGGGACAGGGGGGACAATGAGCAGTTCTTC; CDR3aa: CASSDRDRGDNEQFF
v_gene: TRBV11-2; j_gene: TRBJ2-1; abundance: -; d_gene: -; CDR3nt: TGTGCCAGCAGCTTGTTGTCCGAGAGGAGTGAGCAGTTCTTC; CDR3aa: CASSLLSERSEQFF
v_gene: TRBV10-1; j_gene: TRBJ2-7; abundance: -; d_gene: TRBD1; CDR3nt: TGCGCCAGCTCTCCCGGGACAGACTCCTACGAGCAGTACTTC; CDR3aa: CASSPGTDSYEQYF
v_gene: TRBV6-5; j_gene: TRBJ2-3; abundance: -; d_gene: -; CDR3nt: TGTGCCAGCAGTTACCGCCCAGGGAGCACAGATACGCAGTATTTT; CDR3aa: CASSYRPGSTDTQYF
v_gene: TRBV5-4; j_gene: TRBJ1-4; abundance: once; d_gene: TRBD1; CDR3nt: TGTGCCAGCAGCTTAGGGACAGGGGCCAGGGAAAAACTGTTTTTT; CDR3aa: CASSLGTGAREKLFF
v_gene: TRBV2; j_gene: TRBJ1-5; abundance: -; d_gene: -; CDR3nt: TGTGCCAGCAGTGAGGTCAGGGCCCAGCCCCAGCATTTT; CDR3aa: CASSEVRAQPQHF
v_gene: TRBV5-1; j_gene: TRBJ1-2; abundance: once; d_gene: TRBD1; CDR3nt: TGCGCCAGCAGCTTGCGGACAGGGGGGGATGGCTACACCTTC; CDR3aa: CASSLRTGGDGYTF
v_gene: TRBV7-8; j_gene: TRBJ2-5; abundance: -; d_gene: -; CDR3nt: TGTGCCAGCAGCTTAAACAGGGCAGGGGAGACCCAGTACTTC; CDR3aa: CASSLNRAGETQYF
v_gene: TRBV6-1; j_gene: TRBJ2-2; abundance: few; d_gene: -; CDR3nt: TGTGCCAGCAGAAATTACAAAAACACCGGGGAGCTGTTTTTT; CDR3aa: CASRNYKNTGELFF
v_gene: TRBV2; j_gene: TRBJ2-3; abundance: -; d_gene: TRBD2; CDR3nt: TGTGCCAGCACCCTAGCGGGACTGGGGGCAGATACGCAGTATTTT; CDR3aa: CASTLAGLGADTQYF
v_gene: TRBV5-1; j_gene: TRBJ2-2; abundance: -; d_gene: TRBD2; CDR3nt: TGCGCCAGCAGCTTGGCCGGCGTCAGCGGGAGCGGGGTCGGGGAGCTGTTTTTT; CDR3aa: CASSLAGVSGSGVGELFF
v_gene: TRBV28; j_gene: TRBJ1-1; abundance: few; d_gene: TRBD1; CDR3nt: TGTGCCAGCAATTTTCGGGACAGCACTGAAGCTTTCTTT; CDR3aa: CASNFRDSTEAFF
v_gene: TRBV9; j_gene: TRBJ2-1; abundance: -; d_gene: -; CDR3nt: TGTGCCAGCAGCCCTTCGACAGGAGACTACAATGAGCAGTTCTTC; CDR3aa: CASSPSTGDYNEQFF
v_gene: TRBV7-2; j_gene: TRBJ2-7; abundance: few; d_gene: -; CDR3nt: TGTGCCAGCAGCTTAGCCCAGGTAACTTCCGAGCAGTACTTC; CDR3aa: CASSLAQVTSEQYF
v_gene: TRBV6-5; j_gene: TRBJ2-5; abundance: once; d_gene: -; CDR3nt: TGTGCCAGCAGTTCTCCGTCGGGAGCAGAGACCCAGTACTTC; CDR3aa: CASSSPSGAETQYF
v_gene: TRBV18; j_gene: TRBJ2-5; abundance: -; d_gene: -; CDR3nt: TGTGCCAGCTCACCCGAGGGCGGAGAGACCCAGTACTTC; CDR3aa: CASSPEGGETQYF
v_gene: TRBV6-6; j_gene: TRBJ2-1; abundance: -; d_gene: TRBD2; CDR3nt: TGTGCCAGCAGCACCCTAGCGGGTAAAGCCTACAATGAGCAGTTCTTC; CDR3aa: CASSTLAGKAYNEQFF
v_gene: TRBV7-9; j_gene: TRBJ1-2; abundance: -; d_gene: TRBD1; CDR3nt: TGTGCCAGCAGCCTAGACAGGGCCGGCTATGGCTACACCTTC; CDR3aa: CASSLDRAGYGYTF
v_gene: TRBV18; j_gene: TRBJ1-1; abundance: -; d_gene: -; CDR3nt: TGTGCCAGCTCACCACTAAGCACCAGAGGAGAGAACACTGAAGCTTTCTTT; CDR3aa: CASSPLSTRGENTEAFF